This entry lists 26 T cell receptor beta chains sequenced from one sample in a study of STAT3 mutations in large granular lymphocyte leukemia. The study, taken as a whole, reports: Every T-LGLL patient had at least one immunodominant TCRbeta clonotype.

The antigens these receptors bind are not known. Sequenced by immunoSEQ multiplex PCR; TCRdb stores in-frame clones only, minus some. This sample has some 17,000 clones, with 80% to 90% found just once. Sequences were obtained from peripheral blood mononuclear cells. Receptors were obtained from a man aged 45 to 65 with T-cell large granular lymphocyte leukemia. Some clones in this sample may be carry-over from other donors' samples.

This sequence joins TRBV7-6 and TRBJ1-4, with 7 bases matching TRBD1. This CDR3 region has 15 residues. CDR1 is SGHVS, CDR2 FNYEAQ, per germline. V dropped 4 bases and J dropped 1; count of bases not matched to a gene: 3. The CDR3 nucleotides read TGTGCCAGCAGCTATCGACAGGGAACTAATGAAAAACTGTTTTTT. It translates to CASSYRQGTNEKLFF.

The rearrangement joins TRBV27 to TRBJ1-5; weak D call: TRBD1 (5 bases). In germline, CDR1 is MNHEY, CDR2 SMNVEV (reference sequence). The CDR3 is 15 amino acids. Trimming removed 3 bases at V and 3 bases at J, with 12 bases between. DNA for the CDR3: TGTGCCAGCAGTTTCGAAGCAGGGCCCAATCAGCCCCAGCATTTT. Amino acid sequence: CASSFEAGPNQPQHF.

The chain is built from TRBV6-1 and TRBJ1-3; 8 bases line up with TRBD1. V gave up 5 bases and J gave up 1 base; unmatched junction bases: 4. Germline loops: CDR1 MNHNS, CDR2 SASEGT. This CDR3 has 15 amino acids. For the CDR3, the DNA is TGTGCCAGCAGTTCCGACAGGGGTTCTGGAAACACCATATATTTT. Amino acid sequence: CASSSDRGSGNTIYF.

The rearrangement uses TRBV27 and TRBJ1-1; D ambiguous. The CDR3 totals 13 residues. Trimming took off 7 bases at V and 7 bases at J, with 16 bases between the two ends. CDR1 MNHEY and CDR2 SMNVEV come from the germline V gene (reference sequence). The CDR3 sequence: CASTLEADDEAFF. The CDR3, as DNA: TGTGCCAGCACCCTGGAGGCGGACGATGAAGCTTTCTTT.

The chain has TRBV29-1 and TRBJ2-7, with D possibly being TRBD2 (7 bases). Germline CDR1 reads SQVTM; CDR2 reads ANQGSEA. The CDR3 consists of 14 residues. Trimming shortened V by 7 bases and J by 5 bases, and 21 bases separated the two germline ends. The CDR3 nucleotides read TGCAGCGCCACAGGCGGGTGGGGGGGCCACGAGCAGTACTTC. It specifies CSATGGWGGHEQYF.

The chain recombines TRBV10-2 with TRBJ2-5; possibly TRBD1 or TRBD2 for D (5 bases each). There are 13 residues in the CDR3. Between the trimmed V and J ends, which lost 5 bases and 4 bases, there was a span of 11 bases. Germline lookup yields CDR1 WSHSY and CDR2 SAAADI. The CDR3 DNA follows: TGCGCCAGCAGTTCGCAGGGACCAGAGACCCAGTACTTC. It yields the protein CASSSQGPETQYF.

V gene TRBV5-4 combines with J gene TRBJ2-5; the D gene is possibly TRBD2 (6 bases). V lost 4 bases, J lost 3 bases, and 10 bases lay in between. Germline assignment: CDR1 SGHNT and CDR2 YYREEE (reference sequence). The CDR3 has 13 amino acids. For the CDR3, the DNA is TGTGCCAGCAGCACCGGGACTGAAGAGACCCAGTACTTC. Protein: CASSTGTEETQYF.

Turning to this clone: One junction end disagrees with the germline gene, perhaps due to a read error. The V call is TRBV11-2, the J call TRBJ2-1; the D gene could be TRBD1 or TRBD2 (5 bases each). The germline V gene has CDR1 SGHAT and CDR2 FQNNGV. The CDR3 sequence is 12 residues long. In nucleotides, the CDR3 is TGTGCCAGCAGCTTAGGAGTGGGGACCCAAGTCTTC. It codes for CASSLGVGTQVF.

The chain joins TRBV29-1 to TRBJ2-5; TRBD2 matches at 9 bases. The CDR3 is made up of 14 amino acids. The germline V gene has CDR1 SQVTM and CDR2 ANQGSEA. With 4 bases clipped from V and 1 base from J, the junction kept 4 bases outside the gene matches. The CDR3 sequence is CSVGLAGLQETQYF. CDR3 nucleotide sequence: TGCAGCGTTGGGCTAGCGGGGCTCCAAGAGACCCAGTACTTC.

This clone was counted once. The chain employs TRBV5-1 and TRBJ2-7; D gene unclear. V was shortened by 2 bases and J by 3 bases, with 9 bases between the two germline ends. Per germline, CDR1 SGHRS and CDR2 YFSETQ. The CDR3 has 13 amino acids. DNA of the CDR3: TGCGCCAGCAGCTTTAGAGAAGGCTACGAGCAGTACTTC. Residues: CASSFREGYEQYF.

The chain is built from TRBV7-9 and TRBJ2-5, with D possibly being TRBD1 or TRBD2 (6 bases each). The V end lost 5 bases, the J end lost 6 bases, and 13 bases lay between the germline ends. The CDR3 consists of 13 residues. Germline CDR1 and CDR2: SEHNR and FQNEAQ (reference sequence). Here the CDR3 reads CASSPGAGKTQYF. CDR3 in DNA: TGTGCCAGCAGCCCGGGGGCCGGGAAGACCCAGTACTTC.

The chain couples TRBV9 to TRBJ2-7, with D possibly TRBD2 on 6 matching bases. Germline V gene lookup returns CDR1 SGDLS and CDR2 YYNGEE. The CDR3 covers 15 residues. Trimming pared 0 bases from V and 2 bases from J, leaving 12 bases between. CDR3 residues: CASSVAAGRAYEQYF. In DNA form, the CDR3 reads TGTGCCAGCAGCGTAGCGGCGGGGAGAGCCTACGAGCAGTACTTC.

This clone was observed a few times. The chain employs TRBV29-1 and TRBJ1-4; tentative D call: TRBD1 (5 bases). The CDR3 is 14 residues long. Germline CDR1 and CDR2: SQVTM and ANQGSEA. V was cut by 4 bases and J by 7 bases, with 16 bases left in between. In DNA form, the CDR3 reads TGCAGCGTTGGCGACCTACTAAGGGGTGAAAAACTGTTTTTT. Its protein is CSVGDLLRGEKLFF.

The V and J genes are TRBV7-9 and TRBJ1-1; 8 bases line up with TRBD1. The V and J ends lost 3 bases and 0 bases, in that order; junction bases with no gene match: 9. Germline CDR1 reads SEHNR; CDR2 reads FQNEAQ (reference sequence). This CDR3 is built from 17 residues. Here the CDR3 DNA reads TGTGCCAGCAGCTTCGGCACAGGGGGACCCATGAACACTGAAGCTTTCTTT. Amino acid sequence: CASSFGTGGPMNTEAFF.

V is TRBV25-1 and J is TRBJ2-3; D perhaps matches TRBD2 (6 bases). CDR3 length: 15 residues. V lost 2 bases and J lost 2, with 11 bases in between. From germline, CDR1 is MGHDK and CDR2 SYGVNS. CDR3 DNA sequence: TGTGCCAGCAGTGAAGGGGGACTTTACACAGATACGCAGTATTTT. Translation: CASSEGGLYTDTQYF.

The V and J genes are TRBV7-3 and TRBJ2-2, with D hard to call. The V gene lost 5 bases and the J gene lost 6 bases, with 19 bases spanning the gap. The CDR3 extends over 16 amino acids. Germline CDR1 and CDR2: SGHTA and FQGTGA. CDR3 protein: CASSVTTKGRAGELFF. CDR3 sequence (DNA): TGTGCCAGCAGCGTCACCACAAAGGGTAGAGCCGGGGAGCTGTTTTTT.

This sequence joins TRBV13 and TRBJ2-1; 16 bases align to TRBD2. This CDR3 is built from 18 residues. The V and J ends lost 4 bases and 0 bases, in that order; junction bases with no gene match: 3. The germline CDR1 and CDR2 sequences are PRHDT and FYEKMQ (reference sequence). CDR3 residues: CASSSGLAGGSSYNEQFF. For the CDR3, the DNA is TGTGCCAGCAGCTCGGGACTAGCGGGGGGGAGCTCCTACAATGAGCAGTTCTTC.

CDR3 in amino acids: CASSELAGSGTDTQYF. As DNA, the CDR3 is TGTGCCAGCAGCGAACTAGCGGGGTCGGGCACAGATACGCAGTATTTT. The J gene is TRBJ2-3, the V gene TRBV9; 10 positions match TRBD2. CDR3 length equals 16 residues. Trimming cost V 3 bases and J 1 base; bases outside gene matches: 5. Germline V gene data show CDR1 as SGDLS and CDR2 as YYNGEE.

The V gene is TRBV5-5, the J gene TRBJ2-7; no clear D gene. The V end was cut by 4 bases, the J end by 5 bases, with 10 bases between. The CDR3 runs to 12 residues. Germline values: CDR1 SGHKS, CDR2 YYEKEE (reference sequence). CDR3 in DNA: TGTGCCAGCAGCGGCAGACTCGACGAGCAGTACTTC. It yields the protein CASSGRLDEQYF.

The V and J genes are TRBV13 and TRBJ2-6; D gene ambiguous. The V end lost 5 bases, the J end lost 0 bases, and 8 bases lay between the germline ends. The CDR3 covers 15 residues. CDR1 and CDR2 (germline): PRHDT, FYEKMQ (reference sequence). As DNA, the CDR3 is TGTGCCAGCAGCGGACGATTCTCTGGGGCCAACGTCCTGACTTTC. It codes for CASSGRFSGANVLTF.

The rearrangement uses TRBV18 and TRBJ1-1; D gene unclear. CDR3 length: 13 amino acids. CDR1 KGHSH and CDR2 LQKENI come from the germline V gene. Between the trimmed V and J ends, which lost 3 bases and 0 bases, there was a span of 5 bases. The CDR3 DNA follows: TGTGCCAGCTCACCCACTATGAACACTGAAGCTTTCTTT. Translation gives CASSPTMNTEAFF.

The CDR3 is CASRMGLAVYNEQFF. CDR3 coding DNA: TGTGCCAGCAGAATGGGACTAGCGGTTTACAATGAGCAGTTCTTC. The V call is TRBV6-6, the J call TRBJ2-1, with TRBD2 matching over 11 bases. CDR3 length equals 15 residues. The ends lost 6 bases at V and 4 bases at J; junction bases unmatched: 5. The germline V gene encodes CDR1 MNHNY and CDR2 SVGAGI (reference sequence).

This chain links TRBV10-2 with TRBJ1-6, with D hard to call. CDR1 WSHSY and CDR2 SAAADI come from the germline V gene. CDR3 length equals 15 residues. V was pared by 0 bases and J by 5 bases, with 8 bases between. The CDR3 nucleotides read TGCGCCAGCAGTGAGTCAGCGTCAGATAATTCACCCCTCCACTTT. Translation gives CASSESASDNSPLHF.

This clone was recorded a few times. This rearrangement joins TRBV27 to TRBJ2-1, with TRBD2 matching 16 bases. The CDR3 covers 18 residues. Germline values: CDR1 MNHEY, CDR2 SMNVEV (reference sequence). The V segment lost 5 bases and the J segment 3 bases; nucleotides outside the gene matches: 7. CDR3 loop: CASSPSGLAGGIYNEQFF. DNA of the CDR3: TGTGCCAGCAGTCCTTCGGGACTAGCGGGAGGGATCTACAATGAGCAGTTCTTC.

The chain has TRBV7-2 and TRBJ1-1; D is ambiguous. The germline CDR1 and CDR2 sequences are SGHTA and FQGNSA. The CDR3 is 13 residues long. V was pared by 2 bases and J by 2 bases, with 6 bases between. CDR3 region: CASSLHPNTEAFF. As DNA, the CDR3 is TGTGCCAGCAGCTTACACCCAAACACTGAAGCTTTCTTT.

This clone was recorded once. This chain uses TRBV5-1 with TRBJ1-2; TRBD1 matches 11 bases. V shed 3 bases and J 2 bases; nucleotides not matched to a gene: 3. In germline, CDR1 is SGHRS, CDR2 YFSETQ. This CDR3 has 15 amino acids. The CDR3 reads CASSSWTGGNYGYTF. CDR3 nucleotides: TGCGCCAGCAGCTCATGGACAGGGGGCAACTATGGCTACACCTTC.